The clone carrying this TCR beta chain showed up just once. The antigen is not known. This sample is part of a study of OX40 agonist ivuxolimab in advanced cancers. Study in general: Two cutaneous melanoma patients and one hepatocellular carcinoma patient, three in all, had partial responses. Study results and limitations: With doses of 0.1 to 3.0 mg/kg, CD4+ and CD8+ blood T cells had undergone clonal expansion by week 6. Among some nonresponders, normalized T-cell clonal expansion was also low.

The method was immunoSEQ multiplex PCR; TCRdb's version includes in-frame clones alone and lacks a portion of them. The sample contains around 35,000 clones, approximately 80% of which appear only once. The investigators sampled blood at baseline, at cycle 4 day 1, and at cycle 7 day 1. CDR3 length: 17 amino acids. Germline V CDR1 and CDR2: KGHSH, LQKENI. The V gene end was trimmed by 2 bases and the J gene end by 3 bases; junction bases not matched to a gene: 11. The sequence came from an adult with an advanced solid tumor such as melanoma, head and neck, liver or kidney cancer. Sequences were derived from CD4+ or CD8+ T cells sorted from blood, sampled in a trial of the OX40 agonist ivuxolimab. The chain combines TRBV18 with TRBJ2-7, with TRBD1 matching 9 bases. CDR3 nucleotide sequence: TGTGCCAGCTCACCAGATTGGGCGGGACAGGGACTCTACGAGCAGTACTTC. It specifies CASSPDWAGQGLYEQYF.